The rows below give T cell receptor beta chains drawn from one sample of a study of response to subunit inactivated influenza vaccine. TCRdb reprocessed the RT-PCR reads with MiXCR, giving one entry per CDR3 protein. Here the sample spans hundreds of thousands of distinct CDR3 sequences, approximately 10% being singletons. The specimen was PBMCs from blood, collected on the day of vaccination. The receptors were sampled from a man aged 50 or older who received an inactivated influenza vaccine. Both conserved end residues are part of each CDR3. A D gene is named only where the DNA matches it firmly. For some rows the clone size is stated as once, few or many, or as a class when expanded; others skip it.

j_call v_call cdr3_length clone_size d_call cdr3_aa cdr3_nt
TRBJ1-5 TRBV20-1 13 NA NA CSARGQVIQPQHF TGCAGTGCTAGAGGACAGGTAATTCAGCCCCAGCATTTT
TRBJ1-4 TRBV20-1 15 NA TRBD1 CSAISSRDRAEKLFF TGCAGTGCTATTTCTTCTCGGGACAGGGCTGAAAAACTGTTTTTT
TRBJ2-1 TRBV18 15 many TRBD1 CASSPPRTGSDEQFF TGTGCCAGCTCACCACCGAGGACAGGGTCGGATGAGCAGTTCTTC
TRBJ2-1 TRBV20-1 15 NA TRBD2 CSARTSGGAYNEQFF TGCAGTGCTAGAACTAGCGGGGGGGCCTACAATGAGCAGTTCTTC
TRBJ2-1 TRBV20-1 16 few NA CSADTDLAEYYNEQFF TGCAGTGCTGACACCGATTTAGCGGAGTACTACAATGAGCAGTTCTTC
TRBJ2-3 TRBV12-3/TRBV12-4 15 NA TRBD2 CASSPAGGITDTQYF TGTGCCAGCAGTCCAGCGGGGGGAATCACAGATACGCAGTATTTT
TRBJ1-1 TRBV3-1 16 few NA CASSRAGRGVDTEAFF TGTGCCAGCAGCCGAGCGGGGAGGGGAGTAGACACTGAAGCTTTCTTT
TRBJ1-4 TRBV4-1 17 many NA CASSQARPAPTNEKLFF TGCGCCAGCAGCCAGGCGCGTCCCGCGCCAACTAATGAAAAACTGTTTTTT
TRBJ2-5 TRBV15 15 NA NA CATSRDLGHQETQYF TGTGCCACCAGCAGAGACCTGGGACATCAAGAGACCCAGTACTTC
TRBJ2-7 TRBV7-9 16 NA TRBD2 CASSLTSLADYGEQYF TGTGCCAGCAGCTTAACTTCCCTAGCGGACTATGGCGAGCAGTACTTC
TRBJ2-7 TRBV7-2 16 NA NA CASSLVFGRDNYEQYF TGTGCCAGCAGCTTAGTTTTTGGCAGGGACAACTACGAGCAGTACTTC
TRBJ2-7 TRBV5-1 14 NA NA CASSLTSSEYEQYF TGCGCCAGCAGCTTGACTAGCTCTGAGTATGAGCAGTACTTC
TRBJ2-3 TRBV15 13 NA NA CATSSPSTDTQYF TGTGCCACCAGCAGCCCTAGCACAGATACGCAGTATTTT
TRBJ2-7 TRBV10-1 16 NA NA CASSEALQGVTYEQYF TGCGCCAGCAGTGAAGCTTTACAGGGAGTCACCTACGAGCAGTACTTC
TRBJ2-2 TRBV12-3/TRBV12-4 16 few TRBD1 CASSQGQGIGTGELFF TGTGCCAGCAGTCAGGGACAGGGGATAGGGACCGGGGAGCTGTTTTTT
TRBJ1-1 TRBV29-1 13 few TRBD1 CSVGSQGGTEAFF TGCAGCGTTGGCTCTCAGGGGGGAACTGAAGCTTTCTTT
TRBJ1-1 TRBV7-9 15 NA TRBD1 CASSLTGAAMTEAFF TGTGCCAGCAGCCTAACAGGGGCTGCTATGACTGAAGCTTTCTTT
TRBJ2-7 TRBV11-2 16 NA NA CASSLKRRGSTYEQYF TGTGCCAGCAGCTTAAAGCGGCGGGGCTCGACCTACGAGCAGTACTTC
TRBJ2-3 TRBV5-1 14 NA TRBD1 CASSPRQGGDTQYF TGCGCCAGCAGCCCGAGACAGGGTGGGGATACGCAGTATTTT
TRBJ2-7 TRBV9 14 many NA CASSATLQGYEQYF TGTGCCAGCAGCGCCACATTACAGGGATACGAGCAGTACTTC
TRBJ2-7 TRBV29-1 12 NA TRBD1 CSVESGQGMQYF TGCAGCGTTGAATCTGGACAGGGAATGCAGTACTTC
TRBJ1-2 TRBV4-2 15 few NA CASSQDPQDNYGYTF TGTGCCAGCAGCCAAGATCCTCAGGACAACTATGGCTACACCTTC
TRBJ2-7 TRBV5-1 15 many TRBD1 CASSLGGTGDYEQYF TGCGCCAGCAGCTTGGGGGGGACAGGGGATTACGAGCAGTACTTC
TRBJ1-5 TRBV7-9 15 few NA CASSTNMGANQPQHF TGTGCCAGCAGCACAAATATGGGGGCCAATCAGCCCCAGCATTTT
TRBJ2-5 TRBV7-9 16 few NA CASSLVLGELQETQYF TGTGCCAGCAGCTTAGTGTTGGGGGAGCTCCAAGAGACCCAGTACTTC
TRBJ1-2 TRBV15 15 few TRBD1 CATSRDRGRVYGYTF TGTGCCACCAGCAGGGACAGGGGGCGAGTCTATGGCTACACCTTC
TRBJ2-3 TRBV6-2/TRBV6-3 15 many TRBD1 CASSTEGTGLVPQYF TGTGCCAGCAGCACCGAGGGGACAGGGCTGGTCCCGCAGTATTTT
TRBJ2-2 TRBV7-2 17 many NA CASSRFFQIRGAGELFF TGTGCCAGCAGCCGATTTTTCCAAATTAGGGGGGCCGGGGAGCTGTTTTTT
TRBJ2-7 TRBV3-1 14 NA NA CASSQAGTLYEQYF TGTGCCAGCAGCCAAGCCGGGACCCTCTACGAGCAGTACTTC
TRBJ2-2 TRBV4-1 12 many NA CASSRSHGELFF TGCGCCAGCAGCCGATCACACGGGGAGCTGTTTTTT
TRBJ2-3 TRBV20-1 14 NA NA CSAREFRDTDTQYF TGCAGTGCTAGAGAGTTCCGGGACACAGATACGCAGTATTTT